This entry is about one TCR beta chain. The data were taken from a study of blood T cell repertoires in COVID-19. Looking at the study overall: Collection of acute and convalescent COVID-19 samples took place in the United States, Italy and Spain. T cells, B-cell-depleted T cells, or PBMCs supplied cDNA or gDNA.

Per the study methods: Reference gene primer amplification gave estimated nucleated cell counts. Measured with immunoSEQ multiplex PCR; TCRdb has only the in-frame clones, and not every one. The DNA gave D and trimming, while V, J and clone size come from that table. The sample lists around 100,000 clones; approximately 78% were seen once. This CDR3 is 13 amino acids long. CDR1 is MDHEN and CDR2 is SYDVKM in the germline V gene. With 8 bases removed from V and 5 bases from J, the gap between germline ends came to 10 bases. The chain links TRBV28 to TRBJ1-6; no clear D gene. The clonotype originates from a man aged 70-80 years with acute or convalescent COVID-19. Material for sequencing was peripheral blood. CDR3 bases: TGTGCCAGCGGAGGTGTAAATAATTCACCCCTCCACTTT. Translating gives CASGGVNNSPLHF.